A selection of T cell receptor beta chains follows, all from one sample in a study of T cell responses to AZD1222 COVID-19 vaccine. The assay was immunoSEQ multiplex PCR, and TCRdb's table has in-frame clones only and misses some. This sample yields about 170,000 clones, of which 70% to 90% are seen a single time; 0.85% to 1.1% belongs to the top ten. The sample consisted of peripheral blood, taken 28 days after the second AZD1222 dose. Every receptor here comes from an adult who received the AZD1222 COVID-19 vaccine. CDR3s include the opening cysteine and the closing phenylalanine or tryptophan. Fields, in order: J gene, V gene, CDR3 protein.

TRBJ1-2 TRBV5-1 CASSGTVSGFQF
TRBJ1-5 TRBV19 CASSTEGAANKQLYYSLSNQPQHF
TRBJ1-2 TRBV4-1 CASSHSKDYGYTF
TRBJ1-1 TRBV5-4 CASSLVPDRPNTEAFF
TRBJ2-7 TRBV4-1 CASSQGSASGGYYEQYF
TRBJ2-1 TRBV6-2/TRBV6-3 CASSDSYHNEQFF
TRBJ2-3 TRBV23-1 CASSQSRGSTDTQYF
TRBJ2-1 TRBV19 CASSTSGGLWNEQFF
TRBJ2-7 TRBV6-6 CASSPGAESSGVSYEQYF
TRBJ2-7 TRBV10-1 CASSDRVTYEQYF
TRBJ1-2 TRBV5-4 CASSPTGFPHGYTF
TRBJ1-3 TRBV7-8 CASSLNPPSSGNTIYF
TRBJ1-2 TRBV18 CASSPRDGYGYTF
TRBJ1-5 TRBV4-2 CASSRGQGGSNQPQHF
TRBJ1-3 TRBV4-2 CASSLGNTIYF
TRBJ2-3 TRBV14 CASSRTSGGLTDTQYF
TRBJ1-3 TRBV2 CASRSGGGNTIYF
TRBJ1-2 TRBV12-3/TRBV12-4 CASSLRVDYGYTF